These T cell receptor beta chains were read from a single sample in a study of blood T cell repertoires in COVID-19. Sequenced by immunoSEQ multiplex PCR; TCRdb stores in-frame clones only, minus some. The sample holds roughly 63,000 clones, roughly 80% seen once. The sample comprised peripheral blood. The receptors derive from a human donor in a cohort sampled during active COVID-19. The CDR3 runs from the conserved cysteine through the conserved F or W. A D gene is named only where the DNA matches it firmly. Clone size, where shown, is once, few, many, or a class for clones that have expanded.

clone_size: NA; j_call: TRBJ2-2; d_call: TRBD2; v_call: TRBV5-8; cdr3_aa: CASIRFSGLNTGELFF; cdr3_nt: TGTGCCAGCATAAGATTTAGCGGGTTGAACACCGGGGAGCTGTTTTTT
clone_size: NA; j_call: TRBJ1-2; d_call: NA; v_call: TRBV9; cdr3_aa: CASSSHNYGYTF; cdr3_nt: TGTGCCAGCAGCAGCCATAACTATGGCTACACCTTC
clone_size: once; j_call: TRBJ2-5; d_call: NA; v_call: TRBV7-3; cdr3_aa: CASSVELQETQYF; cdr3_nt: TGTGCCAGCAGCGTGGAGCTTCAAGAGACCCAGTACTTC
clone_size: NA; j_call: TRBJ2-2; d_call: TRBD1; v_call: TRBV29-1; cdr3_aa: CSATGQGYTGELFF; cdr3_nt: TGCAGTGCCACCGGACAGGGTTATACCGGGGAGCTGTTTTTT
clone_size: NA; j_call: TRBJ1-6; d_call: NA; v_call: TRBV30; cdr3_aa: CAWSGENSYNSPLHF; cdr3_nt: TGTGCCTGGAGTGGGGAGAATTCCTATAATTCACCCCTCCACTTT
clone_size: NA; j_call: TRBJ1-3; d_call: NA; v_call: TRBV7-2; cdr3_aa: CASSSGFSGNTIYF; cdr3_nt: TGTGCCAGCAGCTCCGGGTTTTCTGGAAACACCATATATTTT
clone_size: once; j_call: TRBJ2-3; d_call: TRBD2; v_call: TRBV7-2; cdr3_aa: CASGEASGTSTDTQYF; cdr3_nt: TGTGCCAGCGGAGAGGCTAGCGGAACTAGCACAGATACGCAGTATTTT
clone_size: NA; j_call: TRBJ2-4; d_call: NA; v_call: TRBV6-1; cdr3_aa: CASSESPRVFQYF; cdr3_nt: TGTGCCAGCAGTGAATCGCCCCGGGTCTTTCAGTACTTC
clone_size: NA; j_call: TRBJ2-7; d_call: NA; v_call: TRBV5-1; cdr3_aa: CASSLEGGGQEQYF; cdr3_nt: TGCGCCAGCAGCTTGGAGGGGGGAGGGCAGGAGCAGTACTTC
clone_size: NA; j_call: TRBJ2-1; d_call: TRBD2; v_call: TRBV18; cdr3_aa: CASSATGLAGGDEQFF; cdr3_nt: TGTGCCAGCTCAGCGACGGGACTAGCGGGAGGGGACGAGCAGTTCTTC